The 14 T cell receptor beta chains listed next were all sequenced from one sample in a study of blood T cell repertoires in COVID-19. Assay used: immunoSEQ multiplex PCR; TCRdb lists only in-frame clones, some missing. The profile covers some 180,000 clones, with 80% to 90% appearing a single time and about a fifth taken by the ten largest. The sequenced material came from peripheral blood. The origin of the receptors is a man aged 70-80 years with active or convalescent COVID-19.

The gene calls are TRBV24-1 and TRBJ2-7; TRBD2 might be the D (5 bases). The V and J ends lost 5 bases and 2 bases respectively, with 12 bases between them. The CDR3 totals 14 residues. CDR1 is KGHDR and CDR2 is SFDVKD in the germline V gene. The CDR3 region has the DNA TGTGCCACCAGTGCGGCGCCGGGAACCTACGAGCAGTACTTC. Translated, it gives CATSAAPGTYEQYF.

The chain is built from TRBV2 and TRBJ1-2; 8 bases map to TRBD1. This CDR3 region has 14 residues. Germline assignment: CDR1 SNHLY and CDR2 FYNNEI. V lost 4 bases and J lost 6; bases outside the gene matches: 7. Written as DNA, the CDR3 is TGTGCCAGCAGTGCCAGACAGGGGATGGATGGCTACACCTTC. Its protein product is CASSARQGMDGYTF.

Of note for this clone: This sample includes further DNA sequences coding for the same CDR3. The V gene is TRBV5-1, the J gene TRBJ1-2, with no clear D. Germline V lookup: CDR1 SGHRS, CDR2 YFSETQ. The V gene lost 0 bases and the J gene lost 2 bases, with 5 bases spanning the gap. The CDR3 extends over 13 amino acids. The CDR3 is CASSLAGNYGYTF. Written as DNA, the CDR3 is TGCGCCAGCAGCTTGGCCGGGAACTATGGCTACACCTTC.

This clone was seen a single time. The gene calls are TRBV19 and TRBJ2-7, with a weak D call TRBD2 (6 bases). Germline-derived CDR1 and CDR2 are LNHDA and SQIVND (reference sequence). Trimming removed 5 bases at V and 1 base at J, with 18 bases between. The CDR3 loop spans 16 amino acids. CDR3 sequence reads: CASSPRAGRGSYEQYF. The CDR3 region has the DNA TGTGCCAGTAGTCCCCGGGCGGGAAGGGGATCCTACGAGCAGTACTTC.

This chain uses TRBV5-5 with TRBJ1-4; D is uncertain. CDR1 and CDR2 (germline): SGHKS, YYEKEE (reference sequence). Deletions cut 0 bases from V and 0 bases from J, with 18 bases between. The CDR3 loop spans 19 amino acids. CDR3 amino acids: CASSLVFGALVATNEKLFF. Written as DNA, the CDR3 is TGTGCCAGCAGCTTGGTTTTCGGAGCCCTCGTGGCAACTAATGAAAAACTGTTTTTT.

This clone was found a few times. This chain connects TRBV28 to TRBJ1-5; 7 nucleotides agree with TRBD1. The V and J ends lost 4 bases and 7 bases, in that order; junction bases with no gene match: 7. Germline CDR1 and CDR2: MDHEN and SYDVKM. This CDR3 is built from 14 residues. DNA of the CDR3: TGTGCCAGCAGTTCTCGACAGGGATGGCAGCCCCAGCATTTT. This encodes CASSSRQGWQPQHF.

The chain combines TRBV2 with TRBJ1-5, with D possibly matching TRBD1 (5 bases). Trimming took off 5 bases at V and 7 bases at J, with 12 bases between the two ends. The germline V gene has CDR1 SNHLY and CDR2 FYNNEI. The CDR3 loop spans 13 amino acids. The CDR3 loop is CASSPDTDQPQHF. The CDR3 nucleotides are TGTGCCAGCAGTCCGGACACGGACCAGCCCCAGCATTTT.

The CDR3 is CASSSEQRTEQYF. The CDR3 DNA sequence: TGTGCCAGCAGTTCCGAACAGCGGACCGAGCAGTACTTC. V and J are TRBV2 and TRBJ2-7; a weak D match, TRBD2 (5 bases). Germline CDR1 and CDR2: SNHLY and FYNNEI. V was pared by 5 bases and J by 6 bases, with 14 bases between. This CDR3 region has 13 residues.

In its sample, this clone was seen a few times. V usage is TRBV18 and J usage is TRBJ2-7; possible D gene TRBD2, 6 bases. V was pared by 3 bases and J by 0 bases, with 12 bases between. Germline lookup yields CDR1 KGHSH and CDR2 LQKENI. This CDR3 spans 15 amino acids. The CDR3, as DNA: TGTGCCAGCTCACCGGGGCTAGCGAACTCCTACGAGCAGTACTTC. Translation: CASSPGLANSYEQYF. The variable domain in full, with the rest retrieved from reference TRBV18 and TRBJ2-7, is NAGVMQNPRHLVRRRGQEARLRCSPMKGHSHVYWYRQLPEEGLKFMVYLQKENIIDESGMPKERFSAEFPKEGPSILRIQQVVRGDSAAYFCASSPGLANSYEQYFGPGTRLTVT.

The V gene is TRBV3-1 (or the pseudogene TRBV3-2), the J gene TRBJ1-6; D gene ambiguous. This CDR3 spans 15 amino acids. V was trimmed by 1 base and J by 7 bases, leaving 11 bases between them. Germline CDR1 LGHDT, CDR2 YNNKEL (reference sequence). The CDR3 loop reads CASSQGVRANSPLHF. CDR3 DNA sequence: TGTGCCAGCAGCCAAGGTGTCCGAGCAAATTCACCCCTCCACTTT.

V usage is TRBV6-2 or TRBV6-3 and J usage is TRBJ2-7; D gene ambiguous. This CDR3 spans 13 amino acids. Germline V gene sequence: CDR1 MNHEY, CDR2 SVGEGT. The ends were cut back, 3 bases at V and 6 bases at J, with 12 bases in the middle. The CDR3, as DNA: TGTGCCAGCAGTTATACGTCCCTAGGCGAGCAGTACTTC. This codes for CASSYTSLGEQYF.

The chain recombines TRBV7-2 with TRBJ2-1; no firm D call. Germline V lookup: CDR1 SGHTA, CDR2 FQGNSA. The CDR3 length is 13 residues. Trimming stripped 2 bases from V and 4 bases from J, with 6 bases between. The CDR3 region has the DNA TGTGCCAGCAGCTTAAGAACTTACAATGAGCAGTTCTTC. It specifies CASSLRTYNEQFF.

The chain carries TRBV6-5 and TRBJ2-6, with a possible D match to TRBD1 (6 bases). V shed 8 bases and J shed 4 bases, with 15 bases lying between them. CDR1 is MNHEY and CDR2 is SVGAGI in the germline V gene. This CDR3 has 15 residues. This CDR3 reads CASGITGSGANVLTF. CDR3 in DNA: TGTGCCAGCGGAATTACAGGGTCCGGGGCCAACGTCCTGACTTTC.

This chain links TRBV19 with TRBJ2-4; maybe TRBD2 (5 bases). CDR1 is LNHDA, CDR2 SQIVND, per germline (reference sequence). Trimming stripped 5 bases from V and 7 bases from J, with 21 bases between. The CDR3 has 16 amino acids. CDR3 region: CASSHAGGPLRNIQYF. The CDR3, as DNA: TGTGCCAGTAGTCACGCAGGCGGGCCCCTAAGGAACATTCAGTACTTC.